The clone carrying this T cell receptor beta chain came up a few times. Its antigen is undetermined. The sample originates from a study of cytomegalovirus exposure and HLA in healthy donors. Vbeta (60) and Jbeta (13) primers were used in the PCR. The protocol was immunoSEQ multiplex PCR, while the TCRdb copy is restricted to in-frame clones and leaves out a portion. The sample gives a few hundred thousand clones, approximately 82% of which show up once; 0.58% is in the top ten. Findings and limits, study-wide: Prior analysis indicated that the majority of TCR beta V segments exhibited productivity approximately 90% or approximately 30% of the time. Most CMV-associated TCR beta chains were later found to appear HLA-restricted. High sensitivity and specificity were reportedly achieved when the classifier diagnosed cytomegalovirus status.

V gave up 5 bases and J gave up 1 base, with 9 bases separating them. This CDR3 region has 14 residues. Germline V gene lookup returns CDR1 MNHEY and CDR2 SVGAGI. This chain links TRBV6-5 with TRBJ1-5; D gene uncertain. The receptor was derived from a woman in her 40s in good health and CMV-seronegative. The sequenced material came from PBMCs. The CDR3 DNA follows: TGTGCCAGCAGTGCCACAGACAGCAATCAGCCCCAGCATTTT. Its protein product is CASSATDSNQPQHF.